This T cell receptor beta chain was retrieved from a study of cytomegalovirus exposure and HLA in healthy donors. Study results and caveats: Analysis was performed later, and it showed HLA-associated TCR beta chains to be more clonally expanded than equally common others.

On this clone: The antigen is unknown.

The PCR used 60 Vbeta and 13 Jbeta primers. Data came from immunoSEQ multiplex PCR; TCRdb stores just in-frame clones and leaves some out. The sample has over 150,000 clones; about 80% are singletons. The CDR3 has 11 residues. The germline V gene encodes CDR1 LNHDA and CDR2 SQIVND (reference sequence). The V end was cut by 5 bases, the J end by 5 bases, with 6 bases between. This clonotype was obtained from a man in his forties in good health and CMV-seronegative. The V gene is TRBV19, the J gene TRBJ2-5; no clear D gene. The sequencing input was PBMCs. CDR3 coding DNA: TGTGCCAGTAGTGTCAGGGAGACCCAGTACTTC. It yields the protein CASSVRETQYF.